The subject of this entry is one T cell receptor (beta chain). Its antigen is unidentified. This sample stems from a study of T-cell memory formation after mild COVID-19. Study as a whole: TCR clusters mostly belonged to single donors. The study, taken as a whole, reports: Of the contracting clones, CD4+ ones lay mainly in CM and EM, and CD8+ ones in EMRA. The second-wave clones peaking on day 37 were not confirmed as SARS-CoV-2-specific.

Using constant-segment primers, 5'RACE produced TCR alpha and TCR beta cDNA libraries carrying sample barcodes and UMIs. TCRdb reprocessed the 5' RACE reads with MiXCR, giving one entry per CDR3 protein. The table has hundreds of thousands of distinct CDR3 sequences, about 20% seen once. Germline lookup yields CDR1 KGHSH and CDR2 LQKENI. The CDR3 sequence is 14 residues long. Trimming removed 4 bases at V and 3 bases at J, with 12 bases between. This sequence originates from an adult woman who had mild COVID-19 (a few samples of this study predate the infection). Cell type and time point are not known. The rearrangement joins TRBV18 to TRBJ1-1; no firm D call. The sequenced material came from PBMCs or a T cell subset sorted from them (not recorded which). The CDR3 is CASSLAYGYTEAFF. The DNA of the CDR3 is TGTGCCAGCTCACTCGCCTACGGATACACTGAAGCTTTCTTT. Full variable domain (rest looked up from reference TRBV18 and TRBJ1-1): NAGVMQNPRHLVRRRGQEARLRCSPMKGHSHVYWYRQLPEEGLKFMVYLQKENIIDESGMPKERFSAEFPKEGPSILRIQQVVRGDSAAYFCASSLAYGYTEAFFGQGTRLTVV.